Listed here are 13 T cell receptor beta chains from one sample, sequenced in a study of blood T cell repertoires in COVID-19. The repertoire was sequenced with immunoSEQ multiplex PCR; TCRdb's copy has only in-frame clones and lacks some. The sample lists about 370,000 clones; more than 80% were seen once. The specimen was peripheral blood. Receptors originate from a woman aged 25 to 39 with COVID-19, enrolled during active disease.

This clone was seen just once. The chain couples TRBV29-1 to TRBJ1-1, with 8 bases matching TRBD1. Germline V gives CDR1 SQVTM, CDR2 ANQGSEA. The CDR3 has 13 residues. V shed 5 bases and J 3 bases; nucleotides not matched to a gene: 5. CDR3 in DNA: TGCAGCGTTCAACAGGGGGGAGACACTGAAGCTTTCTTT. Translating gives CSVQQGGDTEAFF.

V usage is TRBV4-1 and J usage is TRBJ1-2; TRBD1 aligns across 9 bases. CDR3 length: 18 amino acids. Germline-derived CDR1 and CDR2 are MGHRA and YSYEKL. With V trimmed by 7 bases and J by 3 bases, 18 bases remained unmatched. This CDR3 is CASTDLGQGNLEDYGYTF. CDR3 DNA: TGCGCCAGCACCGACCTGGGACAGGGTAACCTTGAAGACTATGGCTACACCTTC.

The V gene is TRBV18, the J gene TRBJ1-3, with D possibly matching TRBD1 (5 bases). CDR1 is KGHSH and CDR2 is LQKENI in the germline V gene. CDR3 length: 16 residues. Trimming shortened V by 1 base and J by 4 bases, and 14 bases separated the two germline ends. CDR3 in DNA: TGTGCCAGCTCACCACGGGGCCCCGACGGCGGAAACACCATATATTTT. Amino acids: CASSPRGPDGGNTIYF.

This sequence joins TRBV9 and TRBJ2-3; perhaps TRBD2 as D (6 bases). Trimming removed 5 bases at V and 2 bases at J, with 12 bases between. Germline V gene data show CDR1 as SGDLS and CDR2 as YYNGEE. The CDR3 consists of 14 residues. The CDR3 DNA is TGTGCCAGCAGTACTAGCAGGCACACAGATACGCAGTATTTT. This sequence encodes CASSTSRHTDTQYF.

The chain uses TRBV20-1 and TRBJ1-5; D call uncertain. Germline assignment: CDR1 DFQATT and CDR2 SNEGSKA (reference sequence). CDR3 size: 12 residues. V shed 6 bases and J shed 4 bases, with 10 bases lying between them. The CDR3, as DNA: TGCAGTGCCAGTCCAGGAAATCAGCCCCAGCATTTT. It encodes CSASPGNQPQHF.

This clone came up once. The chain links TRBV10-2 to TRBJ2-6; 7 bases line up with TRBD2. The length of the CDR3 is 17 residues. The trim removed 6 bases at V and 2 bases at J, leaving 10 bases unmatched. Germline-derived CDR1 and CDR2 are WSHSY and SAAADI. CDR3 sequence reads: CASRKAGSGPGANVLTF. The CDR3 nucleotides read TGCGCCAGCAGAAAAGCGGGATCGGGCCCTGGGGCCAACGTCCTGACTTTC.

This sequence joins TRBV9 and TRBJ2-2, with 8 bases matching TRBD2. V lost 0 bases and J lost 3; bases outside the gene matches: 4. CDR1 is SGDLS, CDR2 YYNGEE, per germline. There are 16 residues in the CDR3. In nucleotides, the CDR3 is TGTGCCAGCAGCGTAGCTGGCGGGAGGTACACCGGGGAGCTGTTTTTT. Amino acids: CASSVAGGRYTGELFF.

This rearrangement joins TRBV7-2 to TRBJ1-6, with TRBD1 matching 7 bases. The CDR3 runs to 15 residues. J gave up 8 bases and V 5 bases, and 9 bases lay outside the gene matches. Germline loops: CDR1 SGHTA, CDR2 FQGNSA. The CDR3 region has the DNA TGTGCCAGCAGCGGGAGACAGGGCCCCTATTCACCCCTCCACTTT. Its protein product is CASSGRQGPYSPLHF.

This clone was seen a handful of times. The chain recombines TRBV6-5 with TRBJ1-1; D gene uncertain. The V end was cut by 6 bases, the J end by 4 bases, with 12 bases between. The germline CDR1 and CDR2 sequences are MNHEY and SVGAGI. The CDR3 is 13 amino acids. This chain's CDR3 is CASRALRRTEAFF. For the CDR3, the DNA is TGTGCCAGCAGGGCCCTCAGGCGCACTGAAGCTTTCTTT.

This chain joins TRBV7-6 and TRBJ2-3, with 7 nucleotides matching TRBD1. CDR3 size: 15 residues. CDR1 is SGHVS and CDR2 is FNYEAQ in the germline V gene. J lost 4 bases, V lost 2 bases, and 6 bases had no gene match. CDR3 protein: CASSLRGQVADTQYF. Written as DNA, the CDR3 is TGTGCCAGCAGCTTAAGGGGGCAGGTAGCAGATACGCAGTATTTT. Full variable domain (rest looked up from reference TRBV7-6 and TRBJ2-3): GAGVSQSPRYKVTKRGQDVALRCDPISGHVSLYWYRQALGQGPEFLTYFNYEAQQDKSGLPNDRFSAERPEGSISTLTIQRTEQRDSAMYRCASSLRGQVADTQYFGPGTRLTVL.

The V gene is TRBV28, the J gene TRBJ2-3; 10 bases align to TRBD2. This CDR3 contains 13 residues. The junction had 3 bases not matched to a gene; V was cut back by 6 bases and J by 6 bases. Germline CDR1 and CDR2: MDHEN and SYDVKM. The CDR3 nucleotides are TGTGCCAGCAGAAAGGGACTAGCGGATACGCAGTATTTT. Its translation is CASRKGLADTQYF.

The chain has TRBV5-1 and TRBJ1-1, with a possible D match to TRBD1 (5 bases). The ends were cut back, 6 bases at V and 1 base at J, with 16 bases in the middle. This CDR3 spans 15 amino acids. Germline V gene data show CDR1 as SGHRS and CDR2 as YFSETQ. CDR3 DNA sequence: TGCGCCAGCAACACGTCTCCAGGGCCGAACACTGAAGCTTTCTTT. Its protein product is CASNTSPGPNTEAFF.

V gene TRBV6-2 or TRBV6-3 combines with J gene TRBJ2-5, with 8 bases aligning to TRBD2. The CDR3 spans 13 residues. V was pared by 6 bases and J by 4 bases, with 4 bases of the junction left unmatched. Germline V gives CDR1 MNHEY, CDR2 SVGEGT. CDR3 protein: CASSRGGIETQYF. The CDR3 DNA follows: TGTGCCAGCAGCCGGGGGGGGATAGAGACCCAGTACTTC.